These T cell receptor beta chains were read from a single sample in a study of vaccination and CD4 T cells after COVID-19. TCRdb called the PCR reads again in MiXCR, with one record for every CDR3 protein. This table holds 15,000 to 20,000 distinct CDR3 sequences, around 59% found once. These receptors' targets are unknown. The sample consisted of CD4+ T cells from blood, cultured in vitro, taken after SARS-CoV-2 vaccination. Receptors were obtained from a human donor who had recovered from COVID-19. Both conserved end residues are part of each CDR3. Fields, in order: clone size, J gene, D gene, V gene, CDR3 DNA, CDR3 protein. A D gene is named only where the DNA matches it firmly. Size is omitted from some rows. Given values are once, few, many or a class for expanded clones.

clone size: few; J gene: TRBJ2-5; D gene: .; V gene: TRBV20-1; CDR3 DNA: TGCAGTGCTATCCAAACAGGGAGTCGGGAGACCCAGTACTTC; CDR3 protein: CSAIQTGSRETQYF
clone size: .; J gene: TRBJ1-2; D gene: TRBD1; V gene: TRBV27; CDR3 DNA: TGTGCCAGCAGTTTATTCGGCGCGGGACAGGGAACGCCTAACTATGGCTACACCTTC; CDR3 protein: CASSLFGAGQGTPNYGYTF
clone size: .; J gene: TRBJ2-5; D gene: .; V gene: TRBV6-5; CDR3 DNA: TGTGCCAGCAGTTCTGGGGGGACTCAAGAGACCCAGTACTTC; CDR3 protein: CASSSGGTQETQYF
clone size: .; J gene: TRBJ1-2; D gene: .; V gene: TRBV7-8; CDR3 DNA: TGTGCCAGCAGCTTAGCTTCGGGTGCCTATGGCTACACCTTC; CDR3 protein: CASSLASGAYGYTF
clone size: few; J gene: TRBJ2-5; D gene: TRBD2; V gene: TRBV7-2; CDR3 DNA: TGTGCCAGCAGCTTAGACACCCGGCTAGCGGGGGGATTACCCCAAGAGACCCAGTACTTC; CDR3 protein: CASSLDTRLAGGLPQETQYF
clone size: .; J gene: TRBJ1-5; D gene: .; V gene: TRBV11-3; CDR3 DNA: TGTGCCAGCAGCTTAGCGAGGCCCCTTTACAATCAGCCCCAGCATTTT; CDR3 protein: CASSLARPLYNQPQHF
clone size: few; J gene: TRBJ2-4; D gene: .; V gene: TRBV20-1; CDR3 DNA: TGCAGTGTCCCCAGGGGGGGCAAAAACATTCAGTACTTC; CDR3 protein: CSVPRGGKNIQYF
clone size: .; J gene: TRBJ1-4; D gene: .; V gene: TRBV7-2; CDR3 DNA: TGTGCCAGCAGCTTATTCGGGGGAGAAAAACTGTTTTTT; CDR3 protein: CASSLFGGEKLFF
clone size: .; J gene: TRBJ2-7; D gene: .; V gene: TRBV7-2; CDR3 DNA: TGTGCCAGCAGCCTTGTCAACTCCTACGAGCAGTACTTC; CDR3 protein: CASSLVNSYEQYF
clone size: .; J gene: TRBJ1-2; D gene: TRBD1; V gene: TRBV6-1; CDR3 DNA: TGTGCCAGCAGCCCGGGACAGGGGGCAGGTGGCTACACCTTC; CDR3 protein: CASSPGQGAGGYTF
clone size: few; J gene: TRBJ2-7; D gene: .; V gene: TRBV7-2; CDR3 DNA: TGTGCCAGCAGCTTAGTCCCTTACGAGCAGTACTTC; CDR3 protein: CASSLVPYEQYF
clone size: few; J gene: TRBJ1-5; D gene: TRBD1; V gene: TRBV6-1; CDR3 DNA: TGTGCCAGCAGCGCGGGAGACAGGGCTAAACGGCCCCAGCATTTT; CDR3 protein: CASSAGDRAKRPQHF
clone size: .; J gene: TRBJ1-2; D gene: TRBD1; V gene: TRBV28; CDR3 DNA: TGTGCCAGCAGTTTATCGGGACAGCCAAACTATGGCTACACCTTC; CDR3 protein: CASSLSGQPNYGYTF
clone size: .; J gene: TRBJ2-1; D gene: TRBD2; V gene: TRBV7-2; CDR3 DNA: TGTGCCAGCAGCCAACCTAGACTAGCGGGTGGTGAGCAGTTCTTC; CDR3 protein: CASSQPRLAGGEQFF
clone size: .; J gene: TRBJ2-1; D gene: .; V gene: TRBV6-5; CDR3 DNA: TGTGCCAGCAGTTACCCCGGGAAGGGGTCAGATGAGCAGTTCTTC; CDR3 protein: CASSYPGKGSDEQFF
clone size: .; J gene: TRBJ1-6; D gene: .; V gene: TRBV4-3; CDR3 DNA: TGCGCCAGCAGCCAAGATGGTACACCCAATTCACCCCTCCACTTT; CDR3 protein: CASSQDGTPNSPLHF